The 22 T cell receptor beta chains below all came from one sample that was sequenced in a study of blood T cell repertoires in COVID-19. Only in-frame clones appear in the TCRdb table, and some are missing; sequencing was by immunoSEQ multiplex PCR. Among about 270,000 clones listed, 80% to 90% were seen once. Material for sequencing was PBMCs or T cells enriched from blood (not recorded which). The origin of the receptors is a woman in her 30s with acute COVID-19.

This clone was seen once. The chain is built from TRBV6-4 and TRBJ2-1, with D possibly TRBD2 on 5 matching bases. Deletions cut 4 bases from V and 8 bases from J, with 9 bases between. CDR1 is MRHNA and CDR2 is SNTAGT in the germline V gene. The CDR3 loop spans 12 amino acids. The CDR3 nucleotides read TGTGCCAGCAGTGCAGAGGGCGATGAGCAGTTCTTC. This gives the protein CASSAEGDEQFF.

The chain joins TRBV6-4 to TRBJ1-2, with 8 nucleotides matching TRBD1. The germline V gene has CDR1 MRHNA and CDR2 SNTAGT. Germline trimming cut 4 bases from V and 5 bases from J; bases unmatched to any gene: 9. CDR3 length: 15 amino acids. The CDR3 spells CASSAGQGLEYGYTF. For the CDR3, the DNA is TGTGCCAGCAGTGCCGGACAGGGTTTAGAGTATGGCTACACCTTC.

For the CDR3, the DNA is TGCGCCAGCAGCTTATGGGGGACTAGCGAGAACACCGGGGAGCTGTTTTTT. Protein product: CASSLWGTSENTGELFF. The chain is built from TRBV5-1 and TRBJ2-2; 10 nucleotides line up with TRBD2. The CDR3 runs 17 residues. The J segment lost 1 base and the V segment lost 2 bases, leaving 5 bases of the junction unmatched. In germline, CDR1 is SGHRS, CDR2 YFSETQ. The variable domain in full, with the rest retrieved from reference TRBV5-1 and TRBJ2-2, is KAGVTQTPRYLIKTRGQQVTLSCSPISGHRSVSWYQQTPGQGLQFLFEYFSETQRNKGNFPGRFSGRQFSNSRSEMNVSTLELGDSALYLCASSLWGTSENTGELFFGEGSRLTVL.

V usage is TRBV19 and J usage is TRBJ2-2, with D unresolved. CDR3 length equals 12 residues. Germline CDR1 and CDR2: LNHDA and SQIVND (reference sequence). The germline V and J ends were trimmed by 5 bases and 2 bases, with 3 bases remaining between them. The chain's CDR3 is CASSSNTGELFF. For the CDR3, the DNA is TGTGCCAGTAGTTCTAACACCGGGGAGCTGTTTTTT.

This chain connects TRBV7-2 to TRBJ2-3, with 9 nucleotides matching TRBD2. Germline V CDR1 and CDR2: SGHTA, FQGNSA. The V and J ends lost 1 base and 7 bases, in that order; junction bases with no gene match: 12. The CDR3 has 17 residues. The CDR3 is CASSLVFWREGANTQYF. The CDR3 DNA reads as TGTGCCAGCAGCTTAGTATTTTGGCGGGAGGGCGCTAATACGCAGTATTTT.

The chain is built from TRBV7-2 and TRBJ2-1; 7 bases are a match to TRBD2. V dropped 7 bases and J dropped 8; count of bases not matched to a gene: 8. Germline assignment: CDR1 SGHTA and CDR2 FQGNSA. This CDR3 region has 13 residues. CDR3 amino acids: CASTSGGLHEQFF. CDR3 nucleotide sequence: TGTGCCAGCACCTCGGGGGGATTGCATGAGCAGTTCTTC. Full variable domain (missing parts from reference TRBV7-2 and TRBJ2-1): GAGVSQSPSNKVTEKGKDVELRCDPISGHTALYWYRQSLGQGLEFLIYFQGNSAPDKSGLPSDRFSAERTGGSVSTLTIQRTQQEDSAVYLCASTSGGLHEQFFGPGTRLTVL.

The DNA of the CDR3 is TGTGCCATCAGTGAGTCGATGGTCGACAGTTACTATGGCTACACCTTC. Its protein is CAISESMVDSYYGYTF. J is TRBJ1-2 and V is TRBV10-3, with a tentative D call TRBD1 (5 bases). The germline V and J ends were trimmed by 0 bases and 3 bases, with 14 bases remaining between them. The CDR3 loop spans 16 amino acids. Germline V gives CDR1 ENHRY, CDR2 SYGVKD.

The genes are TRBV9 and TRBJ2-7; D not resolved. CDR3 length: 14 amino acids. CDR1 SGDLS and CDR2 YYNGEE come from the germline V gene. With 3 bases removed from V and 5 bases from J, the gap between germline ends came to 15 bases. CDR3 amino acids: CASSAQDGPHEQYF. The CDR3 DNA reads TGTGCCAGCAGCGCCCAGGATGGGCCCCACGAGCAGTACTTC.

The chain is built from TRBV18 and TRBJ1-5, with a weak D call TRBD1 (6 bases). Germline values: CDR1 KGHSH, CDR2 LQKENI. This CDR3 spans 14 amino acids. V was cut by 3 bases and J by 3 bases, with 9 bases left in between. CDR3 bases: TGTGCCAGCTCACCGGGGGCCCTCAATCAGCCCCAGCATTTT. Amino acids: CASSPGALNQPQHF. The full variable domain, completed using reference TRBV18 and TRBJ1-5, is NAGVMQNPRHLVRRRGQEARLRCSPMKGHSHVYWYRQLPEEGLKFMVYLQKENIIDESGMPKERFSAEFPKEGPSILRIQQVVRGDSAAYFCASSPGALNQPQHFGDGTRLSIL.

This chain joins TRBV19 and TRBJ1-1; 7 positions agree with TRBD1. Per germline, CDR1 LNHDA and CDR2 SQIVND (reference sequence). The CDR3 is 13 amino acids. Losses at the gene ends were 10 bases for V and 4 bases for J; bases not matched to a gene: 9. This CDR3 is CATNDRVGTEAFF. CDR3 sequence (DNA): TGTGCCACCAATGACAGGGTGGGCACTGAAGCTTTCTTT. Using reference TRBV19 and TRBJ1-1 for the parts outside the CDR3, the full variable domain is DGGITQSPKYLFRKEGQNVTLSCEQNLNHDAMYWYRQDPGQGLRLIYYSQIVNDFQKGDIAEGYSVSREKKESFPLTVTSAQKNPTAFYLCATNDRVGTEAFFGQGTRLTVV.

The chain joins TRBV27 to TRBJ1-1; 8 nucleotides agree with TRBD1. Germline V CDR1 and CDR2: MNHEY, SMNVEV (reference sequence). Germline trimming cut 3 bases from V and 4 bases from J; bases unmatched to any gene: 4. This CDR3 has 14 residues. The CDR3 DNA reads TGTGCCAGCAGTTTTCAGGGGGCGGCCACTGAAGCTTTCTTT. It is translated as CASSFQGAATEAFF.

V is TRBV14 and J is TRBJ2-3; TRBD2 matches at 9 bases. The CDR3 has 17 amino acids. Trimming at V came to 2 bases and at J to 0 bases, leaving 6 bases not matched to a gene. Per germline, CDR1 SGHDN and CDR2 FVKESK. The CDR3 loop reads CASSQIIAGGSTDTQYF. CDR3 in DNA: TGTGCCAGCAGCCAAATTATCGCGGGAGGGAGCACAGATACGCAGTATTTT.

This clone was found once. V is TRBV7-3 and J is TRBJ2-3; weak D call: TRBD2 (5 bases). V lost 0 bases and J lost 10, with 14 bases in between. The germline gives CDR1 SGHTA, CDR2 FQGTGA. CDR3 length: 14 amino acids. The CDR3 DNA reads as TGTGCCAGCAGCTTAACGCTAGGAGAGGGCCCGCAGTATTTT. This gives the protein CASSLTLGEGPQYF.

This clone came up once. The genes are TRBV20-1 and TRBJ1-4; D ambiguous. Germline V CDR1 and CDR2: DFQATT, SNEGSKA (reference sequence). Trimming cost V 6 bases and J 6 bases, with 5 bases left between them. The CDR3 spans 10 residues. The CDR3 protein is CSAPHEKLFF. CDR3 in DNA: TGCAGTGCCCCTCATGAAAAACTGTTTTTT.

The J gene is TRBJ2-7, the V gene TRBV5-4; possible D gene TRBD2, 5 bases. The CDR3 has 12 amino acids. Trimming took 2 bases from V and 4 from J, leaving 7 bases between them. From germline, CDR1 is SGHNT and CDR2 YYREEE (reference sequence). CDR3 coding DNA: TGTGCCAGCAGCTTTACGGGGTACGAGCAGTACTTC. Translated, it gives CASSFTGYEQYF.

The chain links TRBV5-1 to TRBJ2-7; maybe TRBD2 (5 bases). CDR3 length equals 14 residues. Trimming took off 4 bases at V and 3 bases at J, with 14 bases between the two ends. Germline loops: CDR1 SGHRS, CDR2 YFSETQ. CDR3 sequence (DNA): TGCGCCAGCAGCCTCCCAGCGGCGGACTACGAGCAGTACTTC. It specifies CASSLPAADYEQYF.

This clone was seen once. The V gene is TRBV30, the J gene TRBJ2-5, with 7 bases matching TRBD1. CDR1 and CDR2 (germline): GTSNPN, SVGIG (reference sequence). With 3 bases clipped from V and 0 bases from J, the junction kept 4 bases outside the gene matches. This CDR3 is 14 amino acids long. DNA of the CDR3: TGTGCCTGGAGGTACAGGGGATACCAAGAGACCCAGTACTTC. Translated, it gives CAWRYRGYQETQYF.

The chain couples TRBV11-2 to TRBJ2-5; 7 bases are a match to TRBD2. There are 16 residues in the CDR3. Trimming cost V 1 base and J 4 bases; bases outside gene matches: 9. From germline, CDR1 is SGHAT and CDR2 FQNNGV. CDR3 in amino acids: CASSLGSAGAGETQYF. CDR3 nucleotide sequence: TGTGCCAGCAGCTTAGGGTCGGCGGGAGCGGGAGAGACCCAGTACTTC.

CDR3 protein: CASSSGTSGSFYEQYF. CDR3 DNA sequence: TGTGCCAGCAGCTCCGGGACTAGCGGGAGCTTCTACGAGCAGTACTTC. The chain couples TRBV6-2 or TRBV6-3 to TRBJ2-7, with 14 positions matching TRBD2. The CDR3 covers 16 residues. Germline V gene lookup returns CDR1 MNHEY and CDR2 SVGEGT. V lost 6 bases and J lost 3; bases outside the gene matches: 7.

The rearrangement uses TRBV9 and TRBJ1-2; D is unresolved. V was cut by 7 bases and J by 1 base, with 5 bases left in between. Germline V lookup: CDR1 SGDLS, CDR2 YYNGEE. This CDR3 contains 11 residues. CDR3 sequence: CASSNNYGYTF. The CDR3 nucleotides are TGTGCCAGCTCCAATAACTATGGCTACACCTTC. Drawing the rest from reference TRBV9 and TRBJ1-2, the complete variable domain is DSGVTQTPKHLITATGQRVTLRCSPRSGDLSVYWYQQSLDQGLQFLIQYYNGEERAKGNILERFSAQQFPDLHSELNLSSLELGDSALYFCASSNNYGYTFGSGTRLTVV.

The chain is built from TRBV27 and TRBJ2-2; D perhaps matches TRBD1 (6 bases). The CDR3 consists of 15 residues. V gave up 2 bases and J gave up 4 bases, with 11 bases separating them. The germline V gene encodes CDR1 MNHEY and CDR2 SMNVEV (reference sequence). The CDR3 DNA is TGTGCCAGCAGTTTACAACAGGGTGGCACCGGGGAGCTGTTTTTT. As protein: CASSLQQGGTGELFF.

This clone was detected only a few times. V usage is TRBV10-3 and J usage is TRBJ2-2, with a weak D call TRBD2 (6 bases). The ends were cut back, 10 bases at V and 6 bases at J, with 9 bases in the middle. The CDR3 runs 11 residues. In germline, CDR1 is ENHRY, CDR2 SYGVKD. CDR3 sequence reads: CATGTPGELFF. The DNA of the CDR3 is TGTGCCACCGGGACTCCCGGGGAGCTGTTTTTT.